The subject of this entry is one T cell receptor beta chain. These data originate in a study of T cell changes during pregnancy in multiple sclerosis. The CDR3 extends over 15 amino acids. J lost 7 bases, V lost 4 bases, and 7 bases had no gene match. Germline V gene sequence: CDR1 SGHDN, CDR2 FVKESK. Using immunoSEQ multiplex PCR, the repertoire was profiled, and TCRdb retains in-frame clones only, with some absent. The top ten hold about 5% of the sample, which has over 50,000 clones, approximately 90% seen once. Sequenced material: peripheral blood from another person, used as feeder cells. The chain is built from TRBV14 and TRBJ1-2, with 12 bases matching TRBD1. The sequence was collected from a human donor whose cells served as feeder cells for cultures in a pregnancy study. CDR3 amino acids: CASSLSGTGGFGYTF. CDR3 bases: TGTGCCAGCAGCCTATCTGGGACAGGGGGCTTTGGCTACACCTTC.